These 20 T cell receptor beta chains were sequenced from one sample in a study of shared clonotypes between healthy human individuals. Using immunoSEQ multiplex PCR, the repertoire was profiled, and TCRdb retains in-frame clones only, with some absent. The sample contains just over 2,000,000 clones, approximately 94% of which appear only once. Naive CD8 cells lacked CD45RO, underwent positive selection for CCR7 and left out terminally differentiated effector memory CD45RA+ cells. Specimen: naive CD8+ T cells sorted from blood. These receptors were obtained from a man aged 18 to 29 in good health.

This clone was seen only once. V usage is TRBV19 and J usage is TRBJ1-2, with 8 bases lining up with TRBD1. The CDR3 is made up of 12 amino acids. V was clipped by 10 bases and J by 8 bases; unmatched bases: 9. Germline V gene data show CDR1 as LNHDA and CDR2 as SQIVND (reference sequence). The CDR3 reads CATTTGAKGYTF. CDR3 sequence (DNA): TGTGCCACCACGACAGGGGCGAAGGGCTACACCTTC. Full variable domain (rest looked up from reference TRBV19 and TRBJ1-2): DGGITQSPKYLFRKEGQNVTLSCEQNLNHDAMYWYRQDPGQGLRLIYYSQIVNDFQKGDIAEGYSVSREKKESFPLTVTSAQKNPTAFYLCATTTGAKGYTFGSGTRLTVV.

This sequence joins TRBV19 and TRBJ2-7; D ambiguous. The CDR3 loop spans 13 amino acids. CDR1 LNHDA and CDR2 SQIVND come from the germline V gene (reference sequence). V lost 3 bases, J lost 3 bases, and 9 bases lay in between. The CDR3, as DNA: TGTGCCAGTAGTATGAACGCCGACTACGAGCAGTACTTC. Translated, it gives CASSMNADYEQYF.

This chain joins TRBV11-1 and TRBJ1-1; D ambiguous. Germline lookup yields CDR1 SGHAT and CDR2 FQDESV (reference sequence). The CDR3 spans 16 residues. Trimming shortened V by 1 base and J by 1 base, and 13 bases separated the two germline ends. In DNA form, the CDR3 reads TGTGCCAGCAGCTTAGTACAGTGGAACAGGAACACTGAAGCTTTCTTT. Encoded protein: CASSLVQWNRNTEAFF. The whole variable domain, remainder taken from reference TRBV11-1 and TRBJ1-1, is EAEVAQSPRYKITEKSQAVAFWCDPISGHATLYWYRQILGQGPELLVQFQDESVVDDSQLPKDRFSAERLKGVDSTLKIQPAELGDSAMYLCASSLVQWNRNTEAFFGQGTRLTVV.

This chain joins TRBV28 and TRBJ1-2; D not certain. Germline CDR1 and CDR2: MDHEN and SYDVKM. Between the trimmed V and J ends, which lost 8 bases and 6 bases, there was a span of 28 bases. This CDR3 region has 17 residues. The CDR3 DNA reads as TGTGCCAGCCTTACCCCCCTCCCCACATCCCGGGCACATGGCTACACCTTC. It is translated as CASLTPLPTSRAHGYTF.

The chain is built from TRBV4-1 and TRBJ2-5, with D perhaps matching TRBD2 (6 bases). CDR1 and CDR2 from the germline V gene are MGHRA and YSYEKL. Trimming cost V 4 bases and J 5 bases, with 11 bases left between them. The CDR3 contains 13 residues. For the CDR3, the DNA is TGCGCCAGCAGCCTAGCGGAACCCGAGACCCAGTACTTC. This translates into CASSLAEPETQYF.

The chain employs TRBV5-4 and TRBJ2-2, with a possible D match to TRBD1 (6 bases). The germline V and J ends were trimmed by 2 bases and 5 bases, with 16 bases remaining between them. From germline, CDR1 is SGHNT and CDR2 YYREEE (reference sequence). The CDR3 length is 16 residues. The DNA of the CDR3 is TGTGCCAGCAGCTTACTTATACAGGGTGGGACCGGGGAGCTGTTTTTT. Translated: CASSLLIQGGTGELFF. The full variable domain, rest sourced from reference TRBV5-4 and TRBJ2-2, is ETGVTQSPTHLIKTRGQQVTLRCSSQSGHNTVSWYQQALGQGPQFIFQYYREEENGRGNFPPRFSGLQFPNYSSELNVNALELDDSALYLCASSLLIQGGTGELFFGEGSRLTVL.

The CDR3 DNA sequence: TGCGCCAGCAGCCCCGGGACTAGCGGGAGGGACCCCTCCTACGAGCAGTACTTC. It codes for CASSPGTSGRDPSYEQYF. V is TRBV10-1 and J is TRBJ2-7; 16 bases line up with TRBD2. V lost 6 bases and J lost 0; bases outside the gene matches: 8. The CDR3 loop spans 18 amino acids. The germline V gene has CDR1 WNHNN and CDR2 SYGVQD (reference sequence).

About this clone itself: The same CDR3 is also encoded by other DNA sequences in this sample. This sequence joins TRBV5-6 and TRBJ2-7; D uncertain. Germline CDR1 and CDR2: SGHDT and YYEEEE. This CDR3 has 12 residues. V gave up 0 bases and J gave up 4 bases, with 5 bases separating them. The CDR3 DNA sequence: TGTGCCAGCAGCTTGGACGTATACGAGCAGTACTTC. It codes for CASSLDVYEQYF.

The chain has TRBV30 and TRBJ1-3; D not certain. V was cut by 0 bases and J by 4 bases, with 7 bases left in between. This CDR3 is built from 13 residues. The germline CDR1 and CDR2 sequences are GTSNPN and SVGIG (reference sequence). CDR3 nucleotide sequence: TGTGCCTGGAGTGTACATCCCGGAAACACCATATATTTT. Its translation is CAWSVHPGNTIYF.

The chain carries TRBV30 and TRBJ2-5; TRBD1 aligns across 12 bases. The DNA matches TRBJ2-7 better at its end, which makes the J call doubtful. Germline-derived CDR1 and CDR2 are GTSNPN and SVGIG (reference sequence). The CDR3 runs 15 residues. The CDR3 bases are TGTGCCTGGAGCACCTTTCGGGACAGGGGGCCCGAGCAGTACTTC. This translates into CAWSTFRDRGPEQYF.

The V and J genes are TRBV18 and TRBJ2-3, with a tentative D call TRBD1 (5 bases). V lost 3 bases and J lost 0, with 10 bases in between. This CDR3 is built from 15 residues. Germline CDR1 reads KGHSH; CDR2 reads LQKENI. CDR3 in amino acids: CASSPEDTSTDTQYF. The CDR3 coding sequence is TGTGCCAGCTCACCCGAGGACACCAGCACAGATACGCAGTATTTT.

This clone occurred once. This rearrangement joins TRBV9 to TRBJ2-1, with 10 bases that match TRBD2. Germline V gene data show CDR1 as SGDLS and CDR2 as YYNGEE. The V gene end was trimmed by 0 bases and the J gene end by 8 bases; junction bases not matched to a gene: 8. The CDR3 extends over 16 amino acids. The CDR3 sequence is CASSVDGLAGVDEQFF. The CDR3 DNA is TGTGCCAGCAGCGTAGATGGTCTAGCGGGAGTGGATGAGCAGTTCTTC. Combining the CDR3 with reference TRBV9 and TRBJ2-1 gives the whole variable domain DSGVTQTPKHLITATGQRVTLRCSPRSGDLSVYWYQQSLDQGLQFLIQYYNGEERAKGNILERFSAQQFPDLHSELNLSSLELGDSALYFCASSVDGLAGVDEQFFGPGTRLTVL.

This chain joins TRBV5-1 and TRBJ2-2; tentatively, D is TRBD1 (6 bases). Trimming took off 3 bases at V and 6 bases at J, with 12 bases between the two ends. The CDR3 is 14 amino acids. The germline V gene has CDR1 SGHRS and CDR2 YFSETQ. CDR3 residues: CASSYTGPPGELFF. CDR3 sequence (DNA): TGCGCCAGCAGCTACACAGGGCCCCCCGGGGAGCTGTTTTTT.

The CDR3 reads CASSLFTGREQYF. CDR3 bases: TGTGCCAGCAGCTTATTTACGGGGCGCGAGCAGTACTTC. V and J are TRBV7-6 and TRBJ2-7; tentatively, D is TRBD1 or TRBD2 (5 bases each). This CDR3 comprises 13 residues. Between the trimmed V and J ends, which lost 2 bases and 6 bases, there was a span of 11 bases. From germline, CDR1 is SGHVS and CDR2 FNYEAQ.

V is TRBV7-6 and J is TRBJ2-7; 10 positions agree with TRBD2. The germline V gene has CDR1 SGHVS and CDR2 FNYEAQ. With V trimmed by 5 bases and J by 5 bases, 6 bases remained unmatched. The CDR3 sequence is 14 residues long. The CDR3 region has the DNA TGTGCCAGCAGCGAGGGACTAGCGAGGGACGAGCAGTACTTC. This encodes CASSEGLARDEQYF.

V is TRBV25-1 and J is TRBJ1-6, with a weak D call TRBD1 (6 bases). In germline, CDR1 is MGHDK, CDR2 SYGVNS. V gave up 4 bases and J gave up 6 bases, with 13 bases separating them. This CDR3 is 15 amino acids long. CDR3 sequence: CASSVTGSANSPLHF. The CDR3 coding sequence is TGTGCCAGCAGTGTAACAGGGTCCGCTAATTCACCCCTCCACTTT.

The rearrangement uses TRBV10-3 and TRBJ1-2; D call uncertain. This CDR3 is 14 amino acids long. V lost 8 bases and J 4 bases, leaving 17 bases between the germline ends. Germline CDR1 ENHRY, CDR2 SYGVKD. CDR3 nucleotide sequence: TGTGCCATCGATGATGTCGGTGGGCCCTATGGCTACACCTTC. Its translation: CAIDDVGGPYGYTF.

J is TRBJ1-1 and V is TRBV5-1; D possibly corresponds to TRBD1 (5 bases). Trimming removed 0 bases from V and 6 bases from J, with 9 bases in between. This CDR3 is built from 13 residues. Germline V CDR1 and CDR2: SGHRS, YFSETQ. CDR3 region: CASSLVRDSEAFF. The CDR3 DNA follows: TGCGCCAGCAGCTTGGTTAGGGACTCTGAAGCTTTCTTT.

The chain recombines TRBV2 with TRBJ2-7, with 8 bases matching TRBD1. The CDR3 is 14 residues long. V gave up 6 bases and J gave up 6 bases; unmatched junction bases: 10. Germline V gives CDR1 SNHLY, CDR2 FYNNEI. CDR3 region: CASSPGQGRIEQYF. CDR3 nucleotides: TGTGCCAGCAGCCCAGGACAGGGACGGATCGAGCAGTACTTC.

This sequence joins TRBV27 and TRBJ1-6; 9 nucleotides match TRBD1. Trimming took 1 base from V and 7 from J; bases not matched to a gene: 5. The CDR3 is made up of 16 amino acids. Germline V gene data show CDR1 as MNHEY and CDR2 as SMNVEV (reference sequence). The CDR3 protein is CASSLFPDRGNSPLHF. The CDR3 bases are TGTGCCAGCAGTTTATTCCCAGACAGGGGGAATTCACCCCTCCACTTT.